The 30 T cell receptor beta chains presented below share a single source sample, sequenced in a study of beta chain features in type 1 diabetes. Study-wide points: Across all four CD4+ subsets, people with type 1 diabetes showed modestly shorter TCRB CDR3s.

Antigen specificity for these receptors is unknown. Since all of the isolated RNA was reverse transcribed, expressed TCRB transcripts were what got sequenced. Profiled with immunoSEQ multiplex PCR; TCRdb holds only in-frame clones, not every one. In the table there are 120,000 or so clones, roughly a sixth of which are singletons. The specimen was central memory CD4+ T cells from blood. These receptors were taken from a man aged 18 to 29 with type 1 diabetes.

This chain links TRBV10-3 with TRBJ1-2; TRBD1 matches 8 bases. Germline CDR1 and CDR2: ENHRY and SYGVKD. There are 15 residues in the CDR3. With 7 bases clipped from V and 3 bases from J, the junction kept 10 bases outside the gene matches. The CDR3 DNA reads TGTGCCATCACCGGACAGGGTCTAAGCCACTATGGCTACACCTTC. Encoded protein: CAITGQGLSHYGYTF.

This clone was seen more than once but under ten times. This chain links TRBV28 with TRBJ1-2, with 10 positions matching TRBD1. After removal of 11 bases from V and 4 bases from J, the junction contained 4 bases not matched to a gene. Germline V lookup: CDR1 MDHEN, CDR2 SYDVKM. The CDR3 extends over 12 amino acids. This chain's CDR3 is CAGQGGGYGYTF. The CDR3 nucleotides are TGTGCCGGACAGGGGGGTGGCTATGGCTACACCTTC.

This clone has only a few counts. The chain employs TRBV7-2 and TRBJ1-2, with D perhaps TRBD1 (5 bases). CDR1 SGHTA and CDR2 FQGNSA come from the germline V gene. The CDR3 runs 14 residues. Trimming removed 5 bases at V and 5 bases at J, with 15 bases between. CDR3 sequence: CASSQGPREYGYTF. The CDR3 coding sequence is TGTGCCAGCAGCCAGGGACCGCGGGAATATGGCTACACCTTC.

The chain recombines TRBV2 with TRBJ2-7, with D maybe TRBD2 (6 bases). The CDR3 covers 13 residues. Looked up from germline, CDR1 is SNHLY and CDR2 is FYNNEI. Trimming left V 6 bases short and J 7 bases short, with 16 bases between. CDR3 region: CASRVDYIEEQYF. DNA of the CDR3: TGTGCCAGCAGGGTGGACTACATAGAAGAGCAGTACTTC. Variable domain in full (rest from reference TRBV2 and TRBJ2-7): EPEVTQTPSHQVTQMGQEVILRCVPISNHLYFYWYRQILGQKVEFLVSFYNNEISEKSEIFDDQFSVERPDGSNFTLKIRSTKLEDSAMYFCASRVDYIEEQYFGPGTRLTVT.

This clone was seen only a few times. Here the CDR3 DNA reads TGTGCCAGCACCTTGGGACAGGGGGCCAATGAGCAGTTCTTC. Translation: CASTLGQGANEQFF. The J gene is TRBJ2-1, the V gene TRBV7-9, with 12 bases identical to TRBD1. With 7 bases clipped from V and 6 bases from J, the junction kept 4 bases outside the gene matches. The CDR3 runs 14 residues. The V gene's germline CDR1 is SEHNR and CDR2 FQNEAQ (reference sequence).

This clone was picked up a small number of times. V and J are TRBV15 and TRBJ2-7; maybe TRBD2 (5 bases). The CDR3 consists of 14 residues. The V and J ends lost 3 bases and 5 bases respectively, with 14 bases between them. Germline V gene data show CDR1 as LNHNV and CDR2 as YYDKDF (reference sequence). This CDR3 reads CATSRDLGADEQYF. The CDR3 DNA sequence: TGTGCCACCAGCAGGGACTTAGGAGCGGACGAGCAGTACTTC.

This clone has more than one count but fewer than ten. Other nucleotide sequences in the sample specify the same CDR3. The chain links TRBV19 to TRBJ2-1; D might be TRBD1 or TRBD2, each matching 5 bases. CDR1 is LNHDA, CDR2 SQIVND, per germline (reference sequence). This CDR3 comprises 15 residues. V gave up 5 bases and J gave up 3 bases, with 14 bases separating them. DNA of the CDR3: TGTGCCAGTAGTCTGGGGACGGGTGGCTACAATGAGCAGTTCTTC. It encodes CASSLGTGGYNEQFF.

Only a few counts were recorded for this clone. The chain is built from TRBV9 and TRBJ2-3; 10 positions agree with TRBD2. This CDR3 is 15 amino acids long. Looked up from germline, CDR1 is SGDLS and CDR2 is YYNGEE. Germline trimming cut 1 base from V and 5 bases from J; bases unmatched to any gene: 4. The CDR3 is CASSVLAGVVDTQYF. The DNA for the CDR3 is TGTGCCAGCAGCGTACTAGCGGGAGTAGTAGATACGCAGTATTTT. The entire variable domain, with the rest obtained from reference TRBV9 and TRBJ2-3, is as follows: DSGVTQTPKHLITATGQRVTLRCSPRSGDLSVYWYQQSLDQGLQFLIQYYNGEERAKGNILERFSAQQFPDLHSELNLSSLELGDSALYFCASSVLAGVVDTQYFGPGTRLTVL.

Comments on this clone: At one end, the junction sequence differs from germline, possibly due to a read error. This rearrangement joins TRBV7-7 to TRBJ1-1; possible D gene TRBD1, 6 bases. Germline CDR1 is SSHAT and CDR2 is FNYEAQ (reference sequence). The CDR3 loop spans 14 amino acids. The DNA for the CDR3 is TGTGCTAGCAGTCCAACTCCAGGGGCAGGGGAAGCTTTCTTT. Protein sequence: CASSPTPGAGEAFF.

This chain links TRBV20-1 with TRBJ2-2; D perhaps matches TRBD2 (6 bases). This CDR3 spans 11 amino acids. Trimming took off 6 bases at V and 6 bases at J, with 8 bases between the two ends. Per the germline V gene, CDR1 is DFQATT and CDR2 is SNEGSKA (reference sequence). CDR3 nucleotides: TGCAGTGCATGGGGGGCCGGGGAGCTGTTTTTT. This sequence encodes CSAWGAGELFF.

The CDR3 DNA reads TGTGCCAGCAGCCCGGTAGGGTACCAAGAGACCCAGTACTTC. Translated: CASSPVGYQETQYF. This chain connects TRBV11-2 to TRBJ2-5; D remains ambiguous. Trimming pared 5 bases from V and 0 bases from J, leaving 10 bases between. This CDR3 contains 14 residues. Per germline, CDR1 SGHAT and CDR2 FQNNGV.

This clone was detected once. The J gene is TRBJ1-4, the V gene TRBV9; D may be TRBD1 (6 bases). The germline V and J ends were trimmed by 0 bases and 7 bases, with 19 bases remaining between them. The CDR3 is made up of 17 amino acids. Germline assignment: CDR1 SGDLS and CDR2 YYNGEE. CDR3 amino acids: CASSVGLRGAGGEKLFF. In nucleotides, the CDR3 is TGTGCCAGCAGCGTAGGATTACGGGGGGCCGGCGGTGAAAAACTGTTTTTT.

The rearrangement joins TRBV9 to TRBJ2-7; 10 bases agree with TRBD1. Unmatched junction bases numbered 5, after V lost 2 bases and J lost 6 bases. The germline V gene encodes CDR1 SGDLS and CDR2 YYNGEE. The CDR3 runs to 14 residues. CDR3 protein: CASSVGTGDAEQYF. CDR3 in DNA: TGTGCCAGCAGCGTCGGGACAGGGGACGCCGAGCAGTACTTC.

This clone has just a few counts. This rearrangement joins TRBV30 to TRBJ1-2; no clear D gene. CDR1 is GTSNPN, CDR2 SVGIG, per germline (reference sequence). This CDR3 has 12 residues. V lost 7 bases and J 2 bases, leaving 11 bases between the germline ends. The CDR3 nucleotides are TGTGCCTCGGAGAGGGAGAACTATGGCTACACCTTC. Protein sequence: CASERENYGYTF.

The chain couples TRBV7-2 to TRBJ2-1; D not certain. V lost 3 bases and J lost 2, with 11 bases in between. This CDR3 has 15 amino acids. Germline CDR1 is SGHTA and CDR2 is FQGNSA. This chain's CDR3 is CASSLLSLPYNEQFF. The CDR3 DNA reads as TGTGCCAGCAGCTTGCTTAGCTTACCCTACAATGAGCAGTTCTTC.

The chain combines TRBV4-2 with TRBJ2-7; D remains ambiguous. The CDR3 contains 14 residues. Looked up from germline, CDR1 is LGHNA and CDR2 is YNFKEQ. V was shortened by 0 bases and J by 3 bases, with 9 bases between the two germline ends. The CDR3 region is CASSQDTGNYEQYF. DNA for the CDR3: TGTGCCAGCAGCCAAGATACTGGAAACTACGAGCAGTACTTC.

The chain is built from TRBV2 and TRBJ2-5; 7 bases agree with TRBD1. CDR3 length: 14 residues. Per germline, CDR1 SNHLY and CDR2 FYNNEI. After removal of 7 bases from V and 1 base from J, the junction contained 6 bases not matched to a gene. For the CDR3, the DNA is TGTGCCAGCAACAGAAGGGGGCCCCAAGAGACCCAGTACTTC. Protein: CASNRRGPQETQYF.

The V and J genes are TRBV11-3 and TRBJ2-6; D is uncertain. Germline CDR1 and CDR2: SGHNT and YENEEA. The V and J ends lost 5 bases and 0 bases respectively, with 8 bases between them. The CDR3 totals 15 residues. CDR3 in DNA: TGTGCCAGCAGCCCGTCCCGCTCTGGGGCCAACGTCCTGACTTTC. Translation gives CASSPSRSGANVLTF.

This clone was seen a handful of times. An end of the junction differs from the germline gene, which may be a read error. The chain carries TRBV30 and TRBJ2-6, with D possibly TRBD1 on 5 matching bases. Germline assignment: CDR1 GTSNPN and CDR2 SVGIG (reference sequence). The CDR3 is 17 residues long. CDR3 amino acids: CALSVWQGSSGANVLTF. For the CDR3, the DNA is TGTGCCTTGAGTGTGTGGCAGGGAAGCTCTGGGGCCAACGTCCTGACTTTC.

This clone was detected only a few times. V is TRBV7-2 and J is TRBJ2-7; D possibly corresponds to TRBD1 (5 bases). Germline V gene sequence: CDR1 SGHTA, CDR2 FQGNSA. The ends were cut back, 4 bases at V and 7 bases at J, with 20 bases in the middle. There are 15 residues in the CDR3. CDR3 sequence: CASSWNPGPEEEQYF. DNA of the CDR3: TGTGCCAGCAGCTGGAATCCAGGGCCTGAGGAAGAGCAGTACTTC.

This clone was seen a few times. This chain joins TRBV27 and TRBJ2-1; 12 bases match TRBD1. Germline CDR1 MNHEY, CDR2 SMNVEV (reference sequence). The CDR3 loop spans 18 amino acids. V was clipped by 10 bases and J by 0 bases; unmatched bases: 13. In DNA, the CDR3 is TGTGCCATCCGCTCGGGGACAGGGGGCACCTCCTCCTACAATGAGCAGTTCTTC. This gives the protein CAIRSGTGGTSSYNEQFF.

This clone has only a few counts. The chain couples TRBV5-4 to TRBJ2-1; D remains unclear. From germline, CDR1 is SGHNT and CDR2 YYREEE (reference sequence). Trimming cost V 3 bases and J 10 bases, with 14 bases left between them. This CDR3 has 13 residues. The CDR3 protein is CASSSTLTLEQFF. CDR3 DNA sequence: TGTGCCAGCAGCTCAACCCTAACACTCGAGCAGTTCTTC.

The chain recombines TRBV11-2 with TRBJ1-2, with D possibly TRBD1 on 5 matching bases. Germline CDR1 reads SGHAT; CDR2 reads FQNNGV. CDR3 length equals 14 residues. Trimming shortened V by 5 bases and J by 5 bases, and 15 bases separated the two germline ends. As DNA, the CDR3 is TGTGCCAGCAGCCGTCCCGGCAGGGCTTATGGCTACACCTTC. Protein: CASSRPGRAYGYTF.

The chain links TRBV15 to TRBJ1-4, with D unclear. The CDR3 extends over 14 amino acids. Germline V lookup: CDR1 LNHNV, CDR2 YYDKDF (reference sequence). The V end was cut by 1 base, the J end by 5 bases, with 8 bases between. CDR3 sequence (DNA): TGTGCCACCAGCAGAGTAGGAGACAATGAAAAACTGTTTTTT. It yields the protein CATSRVGDNEKLFF.

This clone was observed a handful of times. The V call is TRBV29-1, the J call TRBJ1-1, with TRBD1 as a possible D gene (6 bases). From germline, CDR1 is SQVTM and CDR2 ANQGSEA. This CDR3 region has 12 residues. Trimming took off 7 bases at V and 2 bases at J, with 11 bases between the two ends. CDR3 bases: TGCAGCGAATCACAGGGAAACACTGAAGCTTTCTTT. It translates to CSESQGNTEAFF. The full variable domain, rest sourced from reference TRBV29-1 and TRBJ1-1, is SAVISQKPSRDICQRGTSLTIQCQVDSQVTMMFWYRQQPGQSLTLIATANQGSEATYESGFVIDKFPISRPNLTFSTLTVSNMSPEDSSIYLCSESQGNTEAFFGQGTRLTVV.

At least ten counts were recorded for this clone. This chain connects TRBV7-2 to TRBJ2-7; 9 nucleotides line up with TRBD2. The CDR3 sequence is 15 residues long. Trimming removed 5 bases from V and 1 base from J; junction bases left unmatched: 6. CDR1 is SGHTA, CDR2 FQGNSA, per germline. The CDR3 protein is CASSPGLALSYEQYF. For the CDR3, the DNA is TGTGCCAGCAGCCCAGGACTAGCGTTATCCTACGAGCAGTACTTC.

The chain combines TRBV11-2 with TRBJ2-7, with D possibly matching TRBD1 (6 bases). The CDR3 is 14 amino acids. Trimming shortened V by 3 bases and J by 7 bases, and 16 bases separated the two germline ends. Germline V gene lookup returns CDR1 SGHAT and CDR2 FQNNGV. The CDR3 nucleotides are TGTGCCAGCAGCTTTAACAGTGGGGGCGAGGAGCAGTACTTC. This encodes CASSFNSGGEEQYF.

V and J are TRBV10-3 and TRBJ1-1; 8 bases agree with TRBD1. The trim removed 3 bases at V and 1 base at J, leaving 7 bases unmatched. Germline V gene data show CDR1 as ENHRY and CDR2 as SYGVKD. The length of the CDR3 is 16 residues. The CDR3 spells CAISDSVTGGNTEAFF. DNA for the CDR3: TGTGCCATCAGTGATTCCGTTACAGGGGGGAACACTGAAGCTTTCTTT.

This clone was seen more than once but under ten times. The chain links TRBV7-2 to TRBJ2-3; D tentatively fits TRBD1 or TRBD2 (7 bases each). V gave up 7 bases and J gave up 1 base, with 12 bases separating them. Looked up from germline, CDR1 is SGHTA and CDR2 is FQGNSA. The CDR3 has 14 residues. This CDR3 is CASTRGGGTDTQYF. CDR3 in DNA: TGTGCCAGCACCAGGGGGGGCGGCACAGATACGCAGTATTTT. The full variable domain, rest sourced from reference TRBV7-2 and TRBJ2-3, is GAGVSQSPSNKVTEKGKDVELRCDPISGHTALYWYRQSLGQGLEFLIYFQGNSAPDKSGLPSDRFSAERTGGSVSTLTIQRTQQEDSAVYLCASTRGGGTDTQYFGPGTRLTVL.

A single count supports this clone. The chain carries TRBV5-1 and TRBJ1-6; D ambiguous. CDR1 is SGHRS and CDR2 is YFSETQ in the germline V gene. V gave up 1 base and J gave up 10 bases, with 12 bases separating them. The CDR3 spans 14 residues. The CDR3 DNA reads TGCGCCAGCAGCTTGACGGGATTGCACTCACCCCTCCACTTT. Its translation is CASSLTGLHSPLHF.